The 29 T cell receptor beta chains given below trace back to one sample, sequenced in a study of CD8 T cells in ankylosing spondylitis. TCRdb reprocessed the 5' RACE reads via MiXCR and lists one record per CDR3 protein. The data contain 200,000 to 250,000 distinct CDR3 sequences, roughly 8.2% of them singletons. The sequenced sample consisted of blood, either unsorted or a sorted T cell fraction (not recorded which). The receptor source for this set is a female donor with ankylosing spondylitis or in good health (not recorded which).

This clonotype was picked up many times. The chain has TRBV15 and TRBJ1-4; 10 positions match TRBD1. There are 14 residues in the CDR3. Per germline, CDR1 LNHNV and CDR2 YYDKDF (reference sequence). The J segment lost 6 bases and the V segment lost 5 bases, leaving 3 bases of the junction unmatched. CDR3 sequence: CATSAGQGYEKLFF. In DNA, the CDR3 is TGTGCCACCAGCGCGGGACAGGGGTATGAAAAACTGTTTTTT. Full variable domain (outside the CDR3, taken from reference TRBV15 and TRBJ1-4): DAMVIQNPRYQVTQFGKPVTLSCSQTLNHNVMYWYQQKSSQAPKLLFHYYDKDFNNEADTPDNFQSRRPNTSFCFLDIRSPGLGDTAMYLCATSAGQGYEKLFFGSGTQLSVL.

As for this clonotype: A much larger clone lies a single base off, so this may be a read error. V is TRBV12-3 or TRBV12-4 and J is TRBJ2-1, with unresolved D. The CDR3 runs 16 residues. The V and J ends lost 6 bases and 6 bases respectively, with 21 bases between them. CDR3: CASSTVRSPLSNEQFF. The CDR3 DNA follows: TGTGCCAGCAGCACCGTAAGATCGCCTCTCTCCAATGAGCAGTTCTTC.

This clonotype was picked up a small number of times. DNA for the CDR3: TGCAGTGCTAGAGATTCGCGGCGGGAGTGGGATGAGCAGTACTTC. It yields the protein CSARDSRREWDEQYF. The chain combines TRBV20-1 with TRBJ2-7, with 7 bases that match TRBD2. Germline V gene lookup returns CDR1 DFQATT and CDR2 SNEGSKA (reference sequence). V was pared by 0 bases and J by 7 bases, with 12 bases of the junction left unmatched. CDR3 length: 15 amino acids.

This clonotype was detected many times. The chain couples TRBV9 to TRBJ2-1, with D possibly called TRBD1 or TRBD2 (5 bases each). V shed 5 bases and J shed 4 bases, with 16 bases lying between them. The CDR3 runs to 15 residues. CDR1 is SGDLS and CDR2 is YYNGEE in the germline V gene. In nucleotides, the CDR3 is TGTGCCAGCAGTATTGGGGCGGGTGGATACAATGAGCAGTTCTTC. It is translated as CASSIGAGGYNEQFF.

The chain couples TRBV7-2 to TRBJ1-5; D is uncertain. CDR3 length: 15 amino acids. The V end lost 4 bases, the J end lost 0 bases, and 10 bases lay between the germline ends. Germline V CDR1 and CDR2: SGHTA, FQGNSA. CDR3 nucleotide sequence: TGTGCCAGCAGCTCTGGACGGCTTAGCAATCAGCCCCAGCATTTT. It encodes CASSSGRLSNQPQHF.

The chain joins TRBV7-2 to TRBJ2-6, with 7 bases identical to TRBD1. V was clipped by 5 bases and J by 1 base; unmatched bases: 8. This CDR3 spans 17 amino acids. The germline V gene has CDR1 SGHTA and CDR2 FQGNSA. CDR3: CASSVTGRGSGANVLTF. The CDR3 bases are TGTGCCAGCAGCGTGACAGGGCGTGGGTCTGGGGCCAACGTCCTGACTTTC.

The chain employs TRBV7-9 and TRBJ1-5; D ambiguous. Per the germline V gene, CDR1 is SEHNR and CDR2 is FQNEAQ (reference sequence). The CDR3 consists of 14 residues. V was cut by 4 bases and J by 5 bases, with 12 bases left in between. The CDR3 here is CASSSPPEDQPQHF. Written as DNA, the CDR3 is TGTGCCAGCAGCTCCCCCCCGGAGGATCAGCCCCAGCATTTT.

This clonotype showed up many times. The CDR3 spells CASTHREMFEQYF. The CDR3 DNA reads TGCGCCAGCACCCACAGGGAGATGTTCGAGCAGTACTTC. V is TRBV10-2 and J is TRBJ2-7, with TRBD1 as a possible D gene (6 bases). The CDR3 is 13 residues long. CDR1 is WSHSY and CDR2 is SAAADI in the germline V gene. Trimming cost V 7 bases and J 6 bases, with 16 bases left between them.

Many counts were recorded for this clonotype. The J gene is TRBJ2-7, the V gene TRBV6-2 or TRBV6-3, with D unclear. The CDR3 covers 11 residues. V lost 6 bases to trimming and J lost 3 bases, with 6 bases between them. Germline CDR1 reads MNHEY; CDR2 reads SVGEGT. CDR3 in amino acids: CASSRRYEQYF. CDR3 coding DNA: TGTGCCAGCAGCCGTCGCTACGAGCAGTACTTC.

CDR3 bases: TGTGCCAGCAGCTTGCATGGGAGTAGCGGGATCTACGAGCAGTACTTC. Residues: CASSLHGSSGIYEQYF. This chain links TRBV5-6 with TRBJ2-7, with 8 positions matching TRBD2. Unmatched junction bases numbered 9, after V lost 1 base and J lost 3 bases. In germline, CDR1 is SGHDT, CDR2 YYEEEE. The CDR3 is 16 amino acids.

As concerns this clonotype: This may arise from a read error, as a much more abundant clone is one base away. V gene TRBV18 combines with J gene TRBJ1-3, with 9 bases aligning to TRBD1. From germline, CDR1 is KGHSH and CDR2 LQKENI. There are 15 residues in the CDR3. The CDR3, as DNA: TGTACCAGCTCACCGGGACAGGGTTCTGGAAACACCATATATTTT. This codes for CTSSPGQGSGNTIYF.

In its sample, this clonotype was seen many times. The CDR3 DNA reads TGTGCCATCAGTGTAACGAGGGTCATGAACACTGAAGCTTTCTTT. Translation: CAISVTRVMNTEAFF. The chain combines TRBV10-3 with TRBJ1-1; D is unclear. The CDR3 extends over 15 amino acids. In germline, CDR1 is ENHRY, CDR2 SYGVKD. V was shortened by 4 bases and J by 0 bases, with 12 bases between the two germline ends.

This clonotype was seen repeatedly, ten times or more. V and J are TRBV5-1 and TRBJ2-2; D uncertain. CDR3 length: 14 residues. Per germline, CDR1 SGHRS and CDR2 YFSETQ. The V gene lost 0 bases and the J gene lost 6 bases, with 9 bases spanning the gap. CDR3 coding DNA: TGCGCCAGCAGCTTGGGGCAGCCAGCCGGGGAGCTGTTTTTT. Translating gives CASSLGQPAGELFF.

In this sample, this clonotype turned up many times. The chain recombines TRBV25-1 with TRBJ2-7; no reliable D call. Deletions cut 2 bases from V and 3 bases from J, with 8 bases between. There are 13 residues in the CDR3. Germline V lookup: CDR1 MGHDK, CDR2 SYGVNS. The CDR3 loop reads CASSEGGRYEQYF. In DNA form, the CDR3 reads TGTGCCAGCAGTGAAGGCGGCCGCTACGAGCAGTACTTC.

This clonotype was seen ten or more times. The chain couples TRBV12-3 or TRBV12-4 to TRBJ2-1; TRBD2 matches 12 bases. Losses at the gene ends were 1 base for V and 9 bases for J; bases not matched to a gene: 13. This CDR3 is 18 amino acids long. The CDR3 sequence: CASSLVRTGLAGLGEQFF. CDR3 coding DNA: TGTGCCAGCAGTTTAGTTAGGACGGGACTAGCGGGTCTCGGTGAGCAGTTCTTC.

The sample holds many counts of this clonotype. The chain carries TRBV19 and TRBJ2-1; 9 nucleotides line up with TRBD2. Germline V lookup: CDR1 LNHDA, CDR2 SQIVND (reference sequence). This CDR3 spans 15 amino acids. Trimming removed 6 bases from V and 7 bases from J; junction bases left unmatched: 10. CDR3 DNA sequence: TGTGCCAGTAGGGCCTATAGCGGGAGTGATAATGAGCAGTTCTTC. As protein: CASRAYSGSDNEQFF. The entire variable domain, with the rest obtained from reference TRBV19 and TRBJ2-1, is as follows: DGGITQSPKYLFRKEGQNVTLSCEQNLNHDAMYWYRQDPGQGLRLIYYSQIVNDFQKGDIAEGYSVSREKKESFPLTVTSAQKNPTAFYLCASRAYSGSDNEQFFGPGTRLTVL.

In its sample, this clonotype was seen many times. V and J are TRBV28 and TRBJ2-6; no firm D call. The length of the CDR3 is 12 residues. V lost 7 bases to trimming and J lost 3 bases, with 4 bases between them. Looked up from germline, CDR1 is MDHEN and CDR2 is SYDVKM. The CDR3 bases are TGTGCCAGCACGGGTGGGGCCAACGTCCTGACTTTC. It is translated as CASTGGANVLTF. The full variable domain, completed using reference TRBV28 and TRBJ2-6, is DVKVTQSSRYLVKRTGEKVFLECVQDMDHENMFWYRQDPGLGLRLIYFSYDVKMKEKGDIPEGYSVSREKKERFSLILESASTNQTSMYLCASTGGANVLTFGAGSRLTVL.

This clonotype was seen at least ten times. This sequence joins TRBV12-3 or TRBV12-4 and TRBJ1-5; D is unclear. CDR3 length: 16 amino acids. The V and J ends lost 6 bases and 1 base respectively, with 16 bases between them. CDR3 nucleotides: TGTGCCAGCAGCCCCCCCCTGAGGGCCAGCAATCAGCCCCAGCATTTT. Protein: CASSPPLRASNQPQHF.

This clonotype was found many times. The J gene is TRBJ2-3, the V gene TRBV20-1; 10 bases match TRBD2. CDR1 and CDR2 from the germline V gene are DFQATT and SNEGSKA (reference sequence). The CDR3 has 13 amino acids. Unmatched junction bases numbered 2, after V lost 4 bases and J lost 4 bases. The CDR3 region has the DNA TGCAGTGCTAAAGCGGGAGGGCCAGATACGCAGTATTTT. It is translated as CSAKAGGPDTQYF.

This clonotype came up many times. The CDR3 protein is CASSLRLGGGRSTDTQYF. Written as DNA, the CDR3 is TGTGCCAGCAGCTTAAGGTTGGGCGGCGGGAGAAGCACAGATACGCAGTATTTT. The chain links TRBV11-2 to TRBJ2-3, with 7 bases identical to TRBD2. The germline CDR1 and CDR2 sequences are SGHAT and FQNNGV. The V gene end was trimmed by 2 bases and the J gene end by 0 bases; junction bases not matched to a gene: 11. This CDR3 is built from 18 residues.

This clonotype was observed at least ten times. V and J are TRBV11-2 and TRBJ2-7; either TRBD1 or TRBD2 may supply D (6 bases each). The V and J ends lost 4 bases and 0 bases respectively, with 13 bases between them. Looked up from germline, CDR1 is SGHAT and CDR2 is FQNNGV. The CDR3 contains 15 residues. The CDR3 sequence is CASSSLGGVSYEQYF. In DNA form, the CDR3 reads TGTGCCAGCAGCTCCCTGGGGGGCGTCTCCTACGAGCAGTACTTC.

Many counts were recorded for this clonotype. V usage is TRBV11-2 and J usage is TRBJ2-7; 8 bases match TRBD1. The CDR3 consists of 16 residues. Losses at the gene ends were 2 bases for V and 4 bases for J; bases not matched to a gene: 10. CDR1 and CDR2 from the germline V gene are SGHAT and FQNNGV. The CDR3 region is CASSLSKSGQGYEQYF. The CDR3 nucleotides read TGTGCCAGCAGCTTATCCAAATCCGGACAGGGTTACGAGCAGTACTTC.

Comments on this clonotype: A much larger clone sits a single nucleotide away, making a read error possible. The chain joins TRBV6-1 to TRBJ2-3; 13 bases line up with TRBD2. This CDR3 has 16 amino acids. CDR1 is MNHNS and CDR2 is SASEGT in the germline V gene. The CDR3: CTSRPTSGRVPDTQYF. CDR3 DNA sequence: TGTACCAGCAGACCTACTAGCGGGAGGGTCCCAGATACGCAGTATTTT.

This clonotype was observed many times. The chain carries TRBV20-1 and TRBJ1-1; D remains unclear. CDR3 size: 13 residues. Trimming shortened V by 0 bases and J by 4 bases, and 9 bases separated the two germline ends. CDR1 and CDR2 from the germline V gene are DFQATT and SNEGSKA (reference sequence). The DNA for the CDR3 is TGCAGTGCTAGAGATAAGGAGGGCACTGAAGCTTTCTTT. Its translation is CSARDKEGTEAFF.

This clonotype was seen at least ten times. The chain combines TRBV5-1 with TRBJ2-1; the D is unclear. Per germline, CDR1 SGHRS and CDR2 YFSETQ. Trimming cost V 7 bases and J 5 bases, with 13 bases left between them. This CDR3 region has 13 residues. The CDR3 DNA reads as TGCGCCAGCGGTGGTAGTTGGGACAATGAGCAGTTCTTC. This gives the protein CASGGSWDNEQFF.

This clonotype has ten or more counts. V and J are TRBV6-5 and TRBJ1-4, with a tentative D call TRBD1 (5 bases). Trimming stripped 2 bases from V and 6 bases from J, with 13 bases between. CDR1 MNHEY and CDR2 SVGAGI come from the germline V gene. The CDR3 is 15 residues long. The CDR3 coding sequence is TGTGCCAGCAGTTACGGAGGAGGGGCATATGAAAAACTGTTTTTT. Protein sequence: CASSYGGGAYEKLFF.

This clonotype was observed many times. V usage is TRBV20-1 and J usage is TRBJ2-1; 9 bases align to TRBD2. Germline V CDR1 and CDR2: DFQATT, SNEGSKA (reference sequence). This CDR3 is built from 15 residues. J lost 9 bases, V lost 5 bases, and 14 bases had no gene match. This CDR3 is CSAPPAGGSYGEQFF. CDR3 coding DNA: TGCAGTGCTCCTCCAGCGGGAGGTTCCTACGGTGAGCAGTTCTTC.

The sample holds a few counts of this clonotype. This chain connects TRBV7-2 to TRBJ1-1; D remains unclear. The CDR3 is made up of 14 amino acids. V lost 8 bases and J lost 1, with 14 bases in between. Germline V gene lookup returns CDR1 SGHTA and CDR2 FQGNSA. CDR3 protein: CASELLRGNTEAFF. DNA of the CDR3: TGTGCCAGCGAGCTCCTTCGGGGGAACACTGAAGCTTTCTTT.

The table lists this clonotype with many counts. This chain links TRBV4-3 with TRBJ2-3; no firm D call. CDR3 size: 14 residues. Trimming left V 0 bases short and J 6 bases short, with 10 bases between. The germline V gene has CDR1 LGHNA and CDR2 YSLEER. The CDR3 DNA follows: TGCGCCAGCAGCCAAGAGGGCGACGGGGATACGCAGTATTTT. This codes for CASSQEGDGDTQYF.